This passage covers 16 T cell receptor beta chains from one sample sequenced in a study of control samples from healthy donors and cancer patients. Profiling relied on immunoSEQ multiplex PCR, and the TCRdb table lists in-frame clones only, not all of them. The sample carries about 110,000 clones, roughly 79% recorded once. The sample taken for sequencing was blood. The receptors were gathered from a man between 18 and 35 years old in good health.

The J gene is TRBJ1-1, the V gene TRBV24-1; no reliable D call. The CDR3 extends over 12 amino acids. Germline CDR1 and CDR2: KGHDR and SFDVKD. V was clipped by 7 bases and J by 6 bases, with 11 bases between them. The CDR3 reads CATREGRAEAFF. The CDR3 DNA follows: TGTGCCACCAGGGAGGGAAGGGCTGAAGCTTTCTTT.

CDR3 residues: CASSEVLWGTDTQYF. DNA of the CDR3: TGTGCCAGCAGTGAAGTATTGTGGGGCACAGATACGCAGTATTTT. The genes are TRBV6-1 and TRBJ2-3; D not resolved. Germline lookup yields CDR1 MNHNS and CDR2 SASEGT. With 1 base removed from V and 1 base from J, the gap between germline ends came to 9 bases. The CDR3 spans 15 residues.

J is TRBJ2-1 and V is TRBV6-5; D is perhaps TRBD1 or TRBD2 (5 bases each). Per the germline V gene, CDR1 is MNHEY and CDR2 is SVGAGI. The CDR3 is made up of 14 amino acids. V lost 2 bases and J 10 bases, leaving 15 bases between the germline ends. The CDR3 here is CASSYTGRWGEQFF. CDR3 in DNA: TGTGCCAGCAGTTACACCGGGCGGTGGGGGGAGCAGTTCTTC.

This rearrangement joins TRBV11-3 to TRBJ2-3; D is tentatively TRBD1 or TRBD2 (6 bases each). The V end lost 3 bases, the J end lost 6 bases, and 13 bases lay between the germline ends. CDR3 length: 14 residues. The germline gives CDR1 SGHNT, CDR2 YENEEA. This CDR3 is CASSLSGGGDTQYF. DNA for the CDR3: TGTGCCAGCAGCTTGTCCGGGGGCGGGGATACGCAGTATTTT. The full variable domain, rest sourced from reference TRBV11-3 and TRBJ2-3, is EAGVVQSPRYKIIEKKQPVAFWCNPISGHNTLYWYLQNLGQGPELLIRYENEEAVDDSQLPKDRFSAERLKGVDSTLKIQPAELGDSAVYLCASSLSGGGDTQYFGPGTRLTVL.

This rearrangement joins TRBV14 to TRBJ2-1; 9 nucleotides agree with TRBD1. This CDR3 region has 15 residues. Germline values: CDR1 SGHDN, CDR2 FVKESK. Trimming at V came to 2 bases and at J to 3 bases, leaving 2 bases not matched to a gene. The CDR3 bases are TGTGCCAGCAGCCAAAACAGGGGGCTCTACAATGAGCAGTTCTTC. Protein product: CASSQNRGLYNEQFF.

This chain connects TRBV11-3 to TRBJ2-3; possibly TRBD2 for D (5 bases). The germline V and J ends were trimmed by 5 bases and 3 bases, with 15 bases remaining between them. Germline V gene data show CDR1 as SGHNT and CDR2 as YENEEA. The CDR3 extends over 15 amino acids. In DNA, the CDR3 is TGTGCCAGCAGCATCGGAGGCGAAAAAACAGATACGCAGTATTTT. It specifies CASSIGGEKTDTQYF.

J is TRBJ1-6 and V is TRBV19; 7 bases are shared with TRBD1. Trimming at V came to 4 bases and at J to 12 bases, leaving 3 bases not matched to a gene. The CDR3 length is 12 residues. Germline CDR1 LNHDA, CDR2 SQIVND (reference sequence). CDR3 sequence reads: CASSRTGEPLHF. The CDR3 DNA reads TGTGCCAGTAGTAGAACAGGGGAACCCCTCCACTTT.

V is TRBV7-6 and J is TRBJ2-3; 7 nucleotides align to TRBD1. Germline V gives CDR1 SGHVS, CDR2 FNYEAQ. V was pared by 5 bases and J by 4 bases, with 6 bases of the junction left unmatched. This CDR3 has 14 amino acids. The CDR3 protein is CASSARDSADTQYF. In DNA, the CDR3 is TGTGCCAGCAGCGCCCGGGACAGTGCAGATACGCAGTATTTT.

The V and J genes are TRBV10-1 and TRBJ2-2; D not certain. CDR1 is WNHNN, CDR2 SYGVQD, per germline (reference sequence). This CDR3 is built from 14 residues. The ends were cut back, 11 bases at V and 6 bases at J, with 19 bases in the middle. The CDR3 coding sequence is TGCGCCTCAACCTCCGGTCCCTGGGCCGGGGAGCTGTTTTTT. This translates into CASTSGPWAGELFF.

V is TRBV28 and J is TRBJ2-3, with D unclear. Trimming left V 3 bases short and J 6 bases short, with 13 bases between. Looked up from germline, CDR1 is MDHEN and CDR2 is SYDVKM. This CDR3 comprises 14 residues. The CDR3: CASSFFGRMDTQYF. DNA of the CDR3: TGTGCCAGCAGTTTCTTCGGCAGGATGGATACGCAGTATTTT. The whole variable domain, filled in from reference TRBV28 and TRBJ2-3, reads DVKVTQSSRYLVKRTGEKVFLECVQDMDHENMFWYRQDPGLGLRLIYFSYDVKMKEKGDIPEGYSVSREKKERFSLILESASTNQTSMYLCASSFFGRMDTQYFGPGTRLTVL.

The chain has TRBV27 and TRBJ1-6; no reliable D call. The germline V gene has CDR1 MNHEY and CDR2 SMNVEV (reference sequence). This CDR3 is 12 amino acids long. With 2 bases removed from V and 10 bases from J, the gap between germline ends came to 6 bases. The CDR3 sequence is CASSLTGSPLHF. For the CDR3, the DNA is TGTGCCAGCAGTTTAACGGGATCACCCCTCCACTTT.

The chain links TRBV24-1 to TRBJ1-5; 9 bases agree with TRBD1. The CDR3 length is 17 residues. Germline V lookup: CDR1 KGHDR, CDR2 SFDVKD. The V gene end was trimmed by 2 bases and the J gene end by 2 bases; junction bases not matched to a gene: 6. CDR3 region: CATSDSGTGFGNQPQHF. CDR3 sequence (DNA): TGTGCCACCAGTGATTCCGGGACAGGGTTTGGCAATCAGCCCCAGCATTTT.

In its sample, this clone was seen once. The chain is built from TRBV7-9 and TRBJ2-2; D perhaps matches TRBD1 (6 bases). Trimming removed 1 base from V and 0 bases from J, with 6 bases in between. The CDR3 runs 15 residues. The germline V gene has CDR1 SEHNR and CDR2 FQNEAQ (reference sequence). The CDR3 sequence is CASSLDRANTGELFF. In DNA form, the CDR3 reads TGTGCCAGCAGCTTAGACAGGGCGAACACCGGGGAGCTGTTTTTT.

Here the CDR3 reads CASSWGNQPQHF. The CDR3 nucleotides are TGTGCCAGCAGTTGGGGCAATCAGCCCCAGCATTTT. The chain recombines TRBV28 with TRBJ1-5; D is undetermined. Trimming took off 4 bases at V and 2 bases at J, with 3 bases between the two ends. The CDR3 spans 12 residues. From germline, CDR1 is MDHEN and CDR2 SYDVKM.

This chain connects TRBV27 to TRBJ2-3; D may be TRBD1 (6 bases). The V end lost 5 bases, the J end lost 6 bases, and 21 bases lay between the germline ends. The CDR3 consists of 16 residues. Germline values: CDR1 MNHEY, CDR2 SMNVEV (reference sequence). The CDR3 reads CASSPNYRDKGDTQYF. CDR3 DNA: TGTGCCAGCAGTCCCAACTACAGGGATAAGGGCGATACGCAGTATTTT.

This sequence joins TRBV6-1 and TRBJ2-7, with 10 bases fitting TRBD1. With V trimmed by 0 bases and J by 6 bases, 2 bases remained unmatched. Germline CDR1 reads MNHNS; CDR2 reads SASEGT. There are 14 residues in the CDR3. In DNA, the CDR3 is TGTGCCAGCAGTGAAGCGGGGACAGGGGCCGAGCAGTACGTC. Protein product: CASSEAGTGAEQYV.